The 9 T cell receptor beta chains below all came from one sample that was sequenced in a study of cytomegalovirus exposure and HLA in healthy donors. The table came from immunoSEQ multiplex PCR; TCRdb's copy has only in-frame clones and leaves some out. Of approximately 160,000 clones in the sample, about 90% were seen once. Sequencing used PBMCs. These receptor sequences come from a young woman in good health and CMV-seropositive.

This clone was seen a few times. Different DNA sequences within this sample yield the same CDR3. The chain couples TRBV28 to TRBJ2-3, with 7 bases that match TRBD1. The CDR3 is 14 residues long. After removal of 6 bases from V and 2 bases from J, the junction contained 5 bases not matched to a gene. Germline lookup yields CDR1 MDHEN and CDR2 SYDVKM. The CDR3 here is CASRRDRSTDTQYF. For the CDR3, the DNA is TGTGCCAGCAGACGGGACAGATCCACAGATACGCAGTATTTT.

This clone has only one observation. The J gene is TRBJ2-7, the V gene TRBV23-1; weak D call: TRBD1 (5 bases). TRBV23-1 is annotated as an ORF whose role is uncertain. The CDR3 has 16 residues. The germline V and J ends were trimmed by 6 bases and 6 bases, with 24 bases remaining between them. The CDR3 sequence: CASRPLRTFLCVEQYF. The DNA for the CDR3 is TGCGCCAGCAGGCCCCTCCGGACATTTTTATGCGTCGAGCAGTACTTC.

V usage is TRBV19 and J usage is TRBJ2-5; TRBD1 agrees at 9 bases. V dropped 3 bases and J dropped 2; count of bases not matched to a gene: 4. Germline V lookup: CDR1 LNHDA, CDR2 SQIVND (reference sequence). The CDR3 runs to 15 residues. The CDR3 spells CASSMAGTGQETQYF. The CDR3 DNA reads as TGTGCCAGTAGTATGGCCGGGACAGGGCAAGAGACCCAGTACTTC.

The rearrangement joins TRBV5-5 to TRBJ2-3, with 7 bases aligning to TRBD1. Germline CDR1 reads SGHKS; CDR2 reads YYEKEE (reference sequence). Trimming at V came to 2 bases and at J to 0 bases, leaving 3 bases not matched to a gene. The CDR3 consists of 15 residues. CDR3 loop: CASSLQGYSTDTQYF. Here the CDR3 DNA reads TGTGCCAGCAGCTTACAGGGGTACAGCACAGATACGCAGTATTTT.

The rearrangement joins TRBV19 to TRBJ2-7; 11 positions match TRBD2. This CDR3 region has 15 residues. Germline V CDR1 and CDR2: LNHDA, SQIVND (reference sequence). Unmatched junction bases numbered 6, after V lost 6 bases and J lost 2 bases. The DNA for the CDR3 is TGTGCCAGTAGCCAACCGGGACTAGCGGCCTACGAGCAGTACTTC. It encodes CASSQPGLAAYEQYF. Supplemented by reference TRBV19 and TRBJ2-7, the full variable domain reads DGGITQSPKYLFRKEGQNVTLSCEQNLNHDAMYWYRQDPGQGLRLIYYSQIVNDFQKGDIAEGYSVSREKKESFPLTVTSAQKNPTAFYLCASSQPGLAAYEQYFGPGTRLTVT.

The gene calls are TRBV2 and TRBJ2-2; a possible D gene is TRBD2 (6 bases). Germline V gene sequence: CDR1 SNHLY, CDR2 FYNNEI. The CDR3 runs 15 residues. V was trimmed by 3 bases and J by 0 bases, leaving 8 bases between them. The CDR3 sequence is CASSEGLANTGELFF. The CDR3 DNA follows: TGTGCCAGCAGTGAGGGACTGGCGAACACCGGGGAGCTGTTTTTT.

Only one count was recorded for this clone. The rearrangement uses TRBV7-2 and TRBJ1-2; D perhaps matches TRBD1 (5 bases). The CDR3 contains 16 residues. Trimming removed 5 bases from V and 4 bases from J, with 20 bases in between. Germline-derived CDR1 and CDR2 are SGHTA and FQGNSA. The CDR3: CASSPSYRQNLYGYTF. The CDR3 nucleotides are TGTGCCAGCAGCCCAAGTTATAGACAGAACCTCTATGGCTACACCTTC.

V is TRBV4-2 and J is TRBJ2-5, with 11 bases aligning to TRBD2. The V gene's germline CDR1 is LGHNA and CDR2 YNFKEQ. V trimming: 3 bases; J trimming: 5 bases; junction bases outside the gene matches: 11. The CDR3 has 17 amino acids. CDR3 sequence: CASSQPWTGTSGETQYF. Here the CDR3 DNA reads TGTGCCAGCAGCCAGCCTTGGACCGGGACTAGCGGCGAGACCCAGTACTTC.

The chain joins TRBV4-2 to TRBJ2-1, with 8 bases matching TRBD2. The CDR3 runs 20 residues. Unmatched junction bases numbered 17, after V lost 1 base and J lost 3 bases. The germline V gene has CDR1 LGHNA and CDR2 YNFKEQ. CDR3 sequence: CASSQVVGLAAIFRYNEQFF. The CDR3, as DNA: TGTGCCAGCAGCCAAGTAGTCGGACTAGCCGCCATCTTTCGCTACAATGAGCAGTTCTTC.